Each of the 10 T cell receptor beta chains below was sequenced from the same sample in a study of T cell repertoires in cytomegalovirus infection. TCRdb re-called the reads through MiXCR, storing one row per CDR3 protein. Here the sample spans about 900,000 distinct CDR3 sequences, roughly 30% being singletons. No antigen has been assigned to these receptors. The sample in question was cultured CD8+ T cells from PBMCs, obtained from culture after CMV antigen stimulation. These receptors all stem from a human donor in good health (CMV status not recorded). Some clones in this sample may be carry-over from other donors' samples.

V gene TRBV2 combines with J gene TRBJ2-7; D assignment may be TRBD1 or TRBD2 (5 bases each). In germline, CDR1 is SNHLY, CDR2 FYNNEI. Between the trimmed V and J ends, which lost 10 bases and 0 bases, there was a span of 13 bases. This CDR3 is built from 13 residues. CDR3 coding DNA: TGTGCCAACATTGTAGGGACCTCCTACGAGCAGTACGTC. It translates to CANIVGTSYEQYV.

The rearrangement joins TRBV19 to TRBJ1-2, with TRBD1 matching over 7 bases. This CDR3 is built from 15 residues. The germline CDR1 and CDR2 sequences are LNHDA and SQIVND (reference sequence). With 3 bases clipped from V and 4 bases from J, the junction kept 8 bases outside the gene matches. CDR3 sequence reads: CASSMTPGQAYGYTF. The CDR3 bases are TGTGCCAGTAGTATGACGCCCGGACAGGCCTATGGCTACACCTTC.

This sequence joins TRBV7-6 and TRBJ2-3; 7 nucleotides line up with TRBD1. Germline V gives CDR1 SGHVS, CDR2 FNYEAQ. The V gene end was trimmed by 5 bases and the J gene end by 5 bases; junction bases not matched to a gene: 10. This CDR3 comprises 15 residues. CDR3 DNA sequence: TGTGCCAGCAGCCCCCGGGACAGCAGGCGAGATACGCAGTATTTT. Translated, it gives CASSPRDSRRDTQYF.

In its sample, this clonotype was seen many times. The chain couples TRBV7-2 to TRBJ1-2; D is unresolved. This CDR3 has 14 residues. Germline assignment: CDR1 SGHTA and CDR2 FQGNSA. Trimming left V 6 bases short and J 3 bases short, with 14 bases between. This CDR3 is CASRGLREDYGYTF. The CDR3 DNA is TGTGCCAGCAGGGGTCTTAGGGAGGACTATGGCTACACCTTC. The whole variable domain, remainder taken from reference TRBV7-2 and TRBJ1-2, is GAGVSQSPSNKVTEKGKDVELRCDPISGHTALYWYRQSLGQGLEFLIYFQGNSAPDKSGLPSDRFSAERTGGSVSTLTIQRTQQEDSAVYLCASRGLREDYGYTFGSGTRLTVV.

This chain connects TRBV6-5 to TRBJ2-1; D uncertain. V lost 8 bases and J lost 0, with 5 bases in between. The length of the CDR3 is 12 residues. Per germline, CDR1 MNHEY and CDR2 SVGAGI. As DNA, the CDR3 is TGTGCCAGCCAAGCCTCCTACAATGAGCAGTTCTTC. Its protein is CASQASYNEQFF.

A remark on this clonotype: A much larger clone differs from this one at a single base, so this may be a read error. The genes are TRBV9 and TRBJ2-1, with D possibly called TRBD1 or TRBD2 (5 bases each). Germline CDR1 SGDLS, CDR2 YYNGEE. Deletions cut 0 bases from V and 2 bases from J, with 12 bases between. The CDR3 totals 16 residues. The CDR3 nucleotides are TGTGCCAGCAGCGTAGCGGGGCTAGTGGCCTACAATGAGCAGTTCTTC. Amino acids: CASSVAGLVAYNEQFF.

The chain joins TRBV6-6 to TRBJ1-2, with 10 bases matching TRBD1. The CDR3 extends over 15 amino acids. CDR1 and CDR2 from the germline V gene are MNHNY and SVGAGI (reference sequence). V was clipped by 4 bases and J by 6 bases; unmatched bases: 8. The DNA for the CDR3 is TGTGCCAGCAGTTCCGACAGGGGGCATTATGATGGCTACACCTTC. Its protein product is CASSSDRGHYDGYTF.

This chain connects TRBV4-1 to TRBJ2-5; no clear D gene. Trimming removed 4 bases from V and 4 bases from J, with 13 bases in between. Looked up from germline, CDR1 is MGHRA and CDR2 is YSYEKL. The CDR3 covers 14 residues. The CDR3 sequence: CASSPNPAVETQYF. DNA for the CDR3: TGCGCCAGCAGCCCAAATCCGGCAGTAGAGACCCAGTACTTC.

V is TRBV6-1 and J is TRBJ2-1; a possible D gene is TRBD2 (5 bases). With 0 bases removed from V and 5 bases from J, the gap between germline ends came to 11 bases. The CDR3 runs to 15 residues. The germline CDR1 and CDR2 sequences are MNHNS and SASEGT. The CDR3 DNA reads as TGTGCCAGCAGTGAAGCTACGAAACTAGACAATGAGCAGTTCTTC. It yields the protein CASSEATKLDNEQFF.

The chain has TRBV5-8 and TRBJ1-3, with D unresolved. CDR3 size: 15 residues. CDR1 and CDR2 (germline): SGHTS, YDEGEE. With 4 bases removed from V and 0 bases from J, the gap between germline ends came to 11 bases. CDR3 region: CASSPGVSSGNTIYF. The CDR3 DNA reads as TGTGCCAGCAGCCCGGGAGTGAGCTCTGGAAACACCATATATTTT.